These T cell receptor beta chains were read from a single sample in a study of response to subunit inactivated influenza vaccine. TCRdb redid the calling of the RT-PCR reads with MiXCR, one entry per CDR3 protein. The profile shows about 540,000 distinct CDR3 sequences, 20% to 25% of them singletons. A further study also used this sample, focusing on T cells expressing NK-cell markers.

The sample consisted of CD4+ T cells sorted from PBMCs, taken 12 days after vaccination. The receptors come from a man aged 50-60 years who received an inactivated influenza vaccine. The CDR3 runs from the conserved cysteine through the conserved F or W. A D gene is named only where the DNA matches it firmly. Not every row has a clone size; where given, it reads once, few, many or a size class.

d_gene,j_gene,abundance,v_gene,CDR3aa,CDR3nt
TRBD1,TRBJ1-1,-,TRBV10-3,CAIAGQGGMNTEAFF,TGTGCCATCGCCGGACAGGGAGGTATGAACACTGAAGCTTTCTTT
TRBD1,TRBJ2-7,-,TRBV3-1,CAGSQDRGRYEQYF,TGTGCCGGCAGCCAGGACAGGGGCCGTTACGAGCAGTACTTC
-,TRBJ2-7,-,TRBV30,CAWSPTKQGYEQYF,TGTGCCTGGAGTCCAACCAAACAGGGCTACGAGCAGTACTTC
TRBD2,TRBJ2-5,many,TRBV28,CASSSLRRASGSGGGETQYF,TGTGCCAGCAGTTCCCTCAGACGGGCTAGCGGGAGCGGAGGGGGAGAGACCCAGTACTTC
TRBD2,TRBJ2-5,few,TRBV12-3/TRBV12-4,CASSLRASGNHKETQYF,TGTGCCAGCAGTTTGCGGGCTAGCGGGAACCATAAAGAGACCCAGTACTTC
TRBD1,TRBJ2-1,-,TRBV27,CASSLFPGQGPPYNEQFF,TGTGCCAGCAGTTTATTCCCCGGACAGGGGCCTCCCTACAATGAGCAGTTCTTC
-,TRBJ1-5,-,TRBV20-1,CSANLGLNQPQHF,TGCAGTGCGAACCTAGGACTGAATCAGCCCCAGCATTTT
-,TRBJ2-1,-,TRBV6-2/TRBV6-3,CASSYTGIGEQFF,TGTGCCAGCAGTTACACAGGGATTGGCGAGCAGTTCTTC
-,TRBJ2-1,many,TRBV12-3/TRBV12-4,CASSPDVGGANEQFF,TGTGCCAGCAGTCCTGACGTGGGAGGAGCCAATGAGCAGTTCTTC
-,TRBJ1-6,-,TRBV6-1,CASSEVDLNSPLHF,TGTGCCAGCAGTGAAGTAGACTTAAATTCACCCCTCCACTTT
-,TRBJ2-3,many,TRBV10-3,CAISDGGSGDTQYF,TGTGCCATCAGTGACGGGGGCTCAGGGGATACGCAGTATTTT
-,TRBJ1-1,few,TRBV12-3/TRBV12-4,CASSFGQRLNTEAFF,TGTGCCAGCAGTTTTGGACAGAGACTGAACACTGAAGCTTTCTTT
-,TRBJ2-1,few,TRBV27,CASRGTAGNEQFF,TGTGCCAGCAGAGGGACAGCGGGCAATGAGCAGTTCTTC
TRBD2,TRBJ2-3,few,TRBV29-1,CSALNLAGDTDTQYF,TGCAGCGCCCTGAACCTAGCGGGGGACACAGATACGCAGTATTTT
TRBD1,TRBJ1-1,few,TRBV27,CASRIQGDTEAFF,TGTGCCAGCAGGATACAGGGGGACACTGAAGCTTTCTTT
-,TRBJ2-7,-,TRBV7-9,CASSLAGHMNEQYF,TGTGCCAGCAGCTTAGCGGGACATATGAACGAGCAGTACTTC
-,TRBJ1-6,-,TRBV5-1,CASSLAGYSPLHF,TGCGCCAGCAGCTTGGCCGGTTATTCACCCCTCCACTTT
-,TRBJ1-4,-,TRBV15,CATSRDRGYEKLFF,TGTGCCACCAGCAGAGACAGGGGTTATGAAAAACTGTTTTTT
TRBD2,TRBJ2-1,-,TRBV24-1,CTTSGDGYNEQFF,TGTACCACCAGCGGGGACGGCTACAATGAGCAGTTCTTC
TRBD2,TRBJ2-1,few,TRBV9,CASSAGKSLSGRNVHEQFF,TGTGCCAGCAGCGCCGGGAAGAGTCTTAGCGGGAGGAACGTCCATGAGCAGTTCTTC
TRBD2,TRBJ2-5,few,TRBV6-2/TRBV6-3,CASSQLAGAQAETQYF,TGTGCCAGCAGCCAACTAGCGGGGGCGCAAGCGGAGACCCAGTACTTC
-,TRBJ2-1,-,TRBV5-8,CASRRWGDTYNEQFF,TGTGCCAGCCGCAGGTGGGGAGACACCTACAATGAGCAGTTCTTC
TRBD2,TRBJ2-2,-,TRBV5-1,CASSLGLAGASNTGELFF,TGCGCCAGCAGCTTGGGTCTAGCGGGCGCCTCGAACACCGGGGAGCTGTTTTTT
TRBD1,TRBJ1-2,-,TRBV20-1,CSAGRAGTASADGYTF,TGCAGTGCAGGGAGAGCCGGGACAGCCTCTGCGGATGGCTACACCTTC
-,TRBJ2-1,few,TRBV24-1,CATSRGTSFNEQFF,TGTGCCACCAGCCGCGGGACTTCCTTCAATGAGCAGTTCTTC
-,TRBJ2-1,-,TRBV11-2,CASSLQIRFGISNEQFF,TGTGCCAGCAGCTTACAGATCAGGTTCGGGATTTCCAATGAGCAGTTCTTC
-,TRBJ2-1,-,TRBV6-2/TRBV6-3,CASSYLGPGEQFF,TGTGCCAGCAGTTACCTGGGGCCCGGTGAGCAGTTCTTC
TRBD2,TRBJ2-3,-,TRBV28,CASSLPSGITDTQYF,TGTGCCAGCAGTTTACCTAGCGGGATCACAGATACGCAGTATTTT
TRBD1,TRBJ2-4,few,TRBV29-1,CSASTGGLAKNIQYF,TGCAGCGCCTCGACAGGGGGATTAGCCAAAAACATTCAGTACTTC